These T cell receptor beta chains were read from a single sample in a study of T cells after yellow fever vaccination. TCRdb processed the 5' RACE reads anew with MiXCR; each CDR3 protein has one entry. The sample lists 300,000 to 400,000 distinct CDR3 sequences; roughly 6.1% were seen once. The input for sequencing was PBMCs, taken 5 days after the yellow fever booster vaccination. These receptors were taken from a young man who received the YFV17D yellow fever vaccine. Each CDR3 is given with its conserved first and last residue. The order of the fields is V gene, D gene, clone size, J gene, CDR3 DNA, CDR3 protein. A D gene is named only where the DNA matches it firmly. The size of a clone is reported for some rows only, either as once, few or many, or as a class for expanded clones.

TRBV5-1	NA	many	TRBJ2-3	TGCGCCAGCAGCTTGGTAGGGATCACAGATACGCAGTATTTT	CASSLVGITDTQYF
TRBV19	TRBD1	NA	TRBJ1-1	TGTGCCAGTAGGCCGACAGGGGGAAAAAAGAACACTGAAGCTTTCTTT	CASRPTGGKKNTEAFF
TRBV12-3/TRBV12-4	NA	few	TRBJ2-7	TGTGCCAGCAGTAACCGACGGGGCGACGAGCAGTACTTC	CASSNRRGDEQYF
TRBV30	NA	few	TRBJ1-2	TGTGCCTGGAAGTCGGGGCCGGGCTATGGCTACACCTTC	CAWKSGPGYGYTF
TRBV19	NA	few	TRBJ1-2	TGTGCCAGTAGACAGCGTCGCTATGGCTACACCTTC	CASRQRRYGYTF
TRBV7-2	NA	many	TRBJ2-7	TGTGCCAGCGGGTCCTACGAGCAGTACTTC	CASGSYEQYF
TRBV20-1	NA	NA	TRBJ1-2	TGCAGTGCGCCGGGCCTGGCCCATGGCTACACCTTC	CSAPGLAHGYTF
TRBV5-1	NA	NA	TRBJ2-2	TGCGCCAGCAGCCCACAGGGTCTAGTCCCCGGGGAGCTGTTTTTT	CASSPQGLVPGELFF
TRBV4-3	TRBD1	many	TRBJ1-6	TGCGCCAGCAGCCAAGATCTGGGGACAGGGGGCGCGAGGGGTCGGACACCCCTCCACTTT	CASSQDLGTGGARGRTPLHF
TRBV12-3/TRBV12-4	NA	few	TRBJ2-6	TGTGCCAGCAGTTTTAGTATTACTGGGGCCAACGTCCTGACTTTC	CASSFSITGANVLTF
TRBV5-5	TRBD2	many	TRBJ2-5	TGTGCCAGCAGCGCCCGCCCCGGGACTAGCGGGGCGGCCGAGTACTTC	CASSARPGTSGAAEYF
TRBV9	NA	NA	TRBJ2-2	TGTGCCAGCAGCGTAGACGCACGCTCCGGGGAGCTGTTTTTT	CASSVDARSGELFF
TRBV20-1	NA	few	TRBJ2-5	TGCAGTGCCCACGTATCGGGGAGAGAGACCCAGTACTTC	CSAHVSGRETQYF
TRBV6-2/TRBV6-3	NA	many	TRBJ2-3	TGTGCCAGCCGGCCAACCACAGATACGCAGTATTTT	CASRPTTDTQYF
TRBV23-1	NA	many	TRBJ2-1	TGCGCCAGCAGACCCCGCAGACAGAACCCGGGACATCCCAATGAGCAGTTCTTC	CASRPRRQNPGHPNEQFF
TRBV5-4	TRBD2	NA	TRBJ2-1	TGTGCCAGCAGCTTGTTGACTAGCAGCTCCTACAATGAGCAGTTCTTC	CASSLLTSSSYNEQFF
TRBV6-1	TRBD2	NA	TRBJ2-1	TGTGCCAGCAGTGCCAAACTAGCGGCGGAATTTGATGAGCAGTTCTTC	CASSAKLAAEFDEQFF
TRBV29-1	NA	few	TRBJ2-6	TGCAGCGTTTCCTCAGGACTCCACTCAATTGGGGCCAACGTCCTGACTTTC	CSVSSGLHSIGANVLTF
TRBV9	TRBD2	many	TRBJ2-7	TGTGCCAGCAGCCCCGGTGGGGGGACTAGCGGCTGGAACGAGCAGTACTTC	CASSPGGGTSGWNEQYF
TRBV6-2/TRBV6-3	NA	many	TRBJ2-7	TGTGCCAGCAGTTCCCCCAACCGCGACGAGCAGTACTTC	CASSSPNRDEQYF
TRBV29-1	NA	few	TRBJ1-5	TGCAGCGTTGCGTCGGGGGTAGGGCAATCATGGCCCCAGCATTTT	CSVASGVGQSWPQHF
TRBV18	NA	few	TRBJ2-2	TGTGCCAGCTCACCCAGGGACGGCACCGGGGAGCTGTTTTTT	CASSPRDGTGELFF
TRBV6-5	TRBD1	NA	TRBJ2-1	TGTGCCAGCAGTTACTCTCGCAGGGGGCTAAACAATGAGCAGTTCTTC	CASSYSRRGLNNEQFF
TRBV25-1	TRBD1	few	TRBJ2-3	TGTGCCAGCGGACCGCAGGGGGGCACAGATACGCAGTATTTT	CASGPQGGTDTQYF
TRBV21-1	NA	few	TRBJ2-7	TGTGCCAGCAGCAAGGGGGACTGCGAGCAGTACTTC	CASSKGDCEQYF
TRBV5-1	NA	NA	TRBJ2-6	TGCGCCAGCAGCTCGGGGGACGCTGGGGCCAACGTCCTGACTTTC	CASSSGDAGANVLTF
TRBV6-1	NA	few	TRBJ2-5	TGTGCCAGCAGTGCTACAGGGAGAGAGACCCAGTACTTC	CASSATGRETQYF
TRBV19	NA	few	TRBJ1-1	TGTGCCAGTAACAGATATCTGGACACTGAAGCTTTCTTT	CASNRYLDTEAFF
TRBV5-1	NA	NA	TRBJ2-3	TGCGCCAGCAGCCCCCGAATGGGAGATACGCAGTATTTT	CASSPRMGDTQYF
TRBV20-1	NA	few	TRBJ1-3	TGCAGTGCTAGAGATTTATTTGGCGCAGGGGCTCTCTCTGGAAACACCATATATTTT	CSARDLFGAGALSGNTIYF
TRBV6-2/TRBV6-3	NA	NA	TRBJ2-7	TGTGCCAGCAGGGACATACGGGACACCTACGAGCAGTACTTC	CASRDIRDTYEQYF
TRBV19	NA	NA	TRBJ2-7	TGTGCCAGTAGCTTGACTTGGGAAGGCGAGCAGTACTTC	CASSLTWEGEQYF
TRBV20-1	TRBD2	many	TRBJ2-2	TGCAGTGCCCCCTCGGGGGGGAACACCGGGGAGCTGTTTTTT	CSAPSGGNTGELFF
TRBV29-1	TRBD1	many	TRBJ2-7	TGCAGTGCCAGGACAGGGGAACGGGAGCAGTACTTC	CSARTGEREQYF
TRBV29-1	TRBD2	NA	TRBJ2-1	TGCAGCGTTCAAACTAGCGGGGGATACAATGAGCAGTTCTTC	CSVQTSGGYNEQFF
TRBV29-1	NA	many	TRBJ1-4	TGCAGCGTTCCAGAATCGTCAACTAATGAAAAACTGTTTTTT	CSVPESSTNEKLFF